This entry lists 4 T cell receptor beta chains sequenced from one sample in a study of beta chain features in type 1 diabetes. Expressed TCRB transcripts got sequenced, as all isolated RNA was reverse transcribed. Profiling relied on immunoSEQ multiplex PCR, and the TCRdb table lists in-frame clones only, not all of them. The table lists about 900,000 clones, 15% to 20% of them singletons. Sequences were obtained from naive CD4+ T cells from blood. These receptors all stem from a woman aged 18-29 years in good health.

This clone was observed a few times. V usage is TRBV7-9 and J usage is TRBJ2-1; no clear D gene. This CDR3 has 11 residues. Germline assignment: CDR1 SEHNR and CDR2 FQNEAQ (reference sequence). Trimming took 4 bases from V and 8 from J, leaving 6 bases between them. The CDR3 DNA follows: TGTGCCAGCAGCTCCTGGTATGAGCAGTTCTTC. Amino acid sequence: CASSSWYEQFF.

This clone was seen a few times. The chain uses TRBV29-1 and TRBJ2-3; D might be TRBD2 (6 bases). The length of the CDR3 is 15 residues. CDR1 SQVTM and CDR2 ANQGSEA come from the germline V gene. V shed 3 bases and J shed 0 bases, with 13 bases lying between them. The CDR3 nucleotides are TGCAGCGTTGAGGAGGGGAGAACTAGCACAGATACGCAGTATTTT. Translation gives CSVEEGRTSTDTQYF.

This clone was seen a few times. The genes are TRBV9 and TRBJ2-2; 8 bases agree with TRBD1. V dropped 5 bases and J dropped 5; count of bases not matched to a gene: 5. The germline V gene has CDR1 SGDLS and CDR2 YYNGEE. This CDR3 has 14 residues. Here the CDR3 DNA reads TGTGCCAGCAGTCAAACAGGGGGTACCGGGGAGCTGTTTTTT. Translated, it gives CASSQTGGTGELFF.

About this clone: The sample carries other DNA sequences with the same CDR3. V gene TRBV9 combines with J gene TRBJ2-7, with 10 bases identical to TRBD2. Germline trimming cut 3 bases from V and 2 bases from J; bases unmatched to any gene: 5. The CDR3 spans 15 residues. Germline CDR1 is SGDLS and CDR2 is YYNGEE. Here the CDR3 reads CASSAGTSVTYEQYF. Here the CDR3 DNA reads TGTGCCAGCAGCGCTGGGACTAGCGTAACCTACGAGCAGTACTTC. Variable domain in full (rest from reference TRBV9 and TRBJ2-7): DSGVTQTPKHLITATGQRVTLRCSPRSGDLSVYWYQQSLDQGLQFLIQYYNGEERAKGNILERFSAQQFPDLHSELNLSSLELGDSALYFCASSAGTSVTYEQYFGPGTRLTVT.